A single sample is the source of the 9 T cell receptor beta chains below, sequenced in a study of blood T cell repertoires in COVID-19. Repertoires were generated with immunoSEQ multiplex PCR, while TCRdb's copy carries only in-frame clones and drops some. The sample has 100,000 or so clones, approximately 90% seen once. What was sequenced was peripheral blood. These receptors all come from a man aged 55 to 70 with acute or convalescent COVID-19.

The CDR3 DNA reads TGTGCCAGCAGCTTAGGCGCGAACACTGAAGCTTTCTTT. The encoded protein is CASSLGANTEAFF. The rearrangement links TRBV11-2 to TRBJ1-1; D is unclear. V was clipped by 1 base and J by 1 base, with 4 bases between them. CDR1 is SGHAT and CDR2 is FQNNGV in the germline V gene. The CDR3 is made up of 13 amino acids.

V and J are TRBV29-1 and TRBJ2-7; perhaps TRBD2 as D (6 bases). Trimming took 7 bases from V and 5 from J, leaving 21 bases between them. The CDR3 spans 14 residues. CDR1 and CDR2 (germline): SQVTM, ANQGSEA. The CDR3 reads CSAPGELKHHEQYF. Here the CDR3 DNA reads TGCAGCGCCCCGGGGGAGTTAAAACACCACGAGCAGTACTTC.

The V call is TRBV11-2, the J call TRBJ1-2; TRBD1 matches at 7 bases. Unmatched junction bases numbered 4, after V lost 5 bases and J lost 4 bases. This CDR3 has 13 residues. The germline CDR1 and CDR2 sequences are SGHAT and FQNNGV. The chain's CDR3 is CASSPGQFYGYTF. The CDR3 DNA sequence: TGTGCCAGCAGCCCGGGACAGTTCTATGGCTACACCTTC.

CDR3 DNA sequence: TGTGCCAGCAGGAACAGGGTCACTGAAGCTTTCTTT. Protein product: CASRNRVTEAFF. J is TRBJ1-1 and V is TRBV6-5, with D maybe TRBD1 (6 bases). CDR3 length equals 12 residues. Germline lookup yields CDR1 MNHEY and CDR2 SVGAGI. V was trimmed by 6 bases and J by 4 bases, leaving 9 bases between them.

The CDR3, as DNA: TGTGCCAGCAGCTTAGGACAGGGGAATGGAAACACCATATATTTT. This gives the protein CASSLGQGNGNTIYF. The chain combines TRBV7-2 with TRBJ1-3, with 8 bases that match TRBD1. Germline values: CDR1 SGHTA, CDR2 FQGNSA. V trimming: 1 base; J trimming: 3 bases; junction bases outside the gene matches: 2. The CDR3 runs 15 residues.

The chain couples TRBV10-3 to TRBJ1-1; D remains ambiguous. This CDR3 contains 14 residues. V dropped 6 bases and J dropped 3 bases, with 14 bases sitting between them. The germline V gene encodes CDR1 ENHRY and CDR2 SYGVKD. Here the CDR3 DNA reads TGTGCCATCAGGGCCTGGAGGGAGGACACTGAAGCTTTCTTT. It codes for CAIRAWREDTEAFF.

In this sample, this clone turned up a few times. V is TRBV7-8 and J is TRBJ1-4; a possible D gene is TRBD1 (6 bases). The V end was cut by 5 bases, the J end by 7 bases, with 20 bases between. From germline, CDR1 is SGHVS and CDR2 FQNEAQ. The CDR3 covers 16 residues. In nucleotides, the CDR3 is TGTGCCAGCAGCCATCTCGAGGCTGCAGGGGTTGAAAAACTGTTTTTT. Protein: CASSHLEAAGVEKLFF.

The J gene is TRBJ1-4, the V gene TRBV10-3, with 8 nucleotides matching TRBD1. Unmatched junction bases numbered 6, after V lost 10 bases and J lost 5 bases. CDR1 ENHRY and CDR2 SYGVKD come from the germline V gene. The CDR3 is made up of 13 amino acids. CDR3 in amino acids: CATRGQGNEKLFF. The CDR3, as DNA: TGTGCCACCCGCGGACAGGGAAATGAAAAACTGTTTTTT.

V is TRBV15 and J is TRBJ2-5; no definite D call. The V end lost 4 bases, the J end lost 5 bases, and 11 bases lay between the germline ends. The CDR3 spans 13 residues. CDR1 is LNHNV, CDR2 YYDKDF, per germline (reference sequence). Written as DNA, the CDR3 is TGTGCCACCAGCACCCCTTCAGCGGAGACCCAGTACTTC. This encodes CATSTPSAETQYF.